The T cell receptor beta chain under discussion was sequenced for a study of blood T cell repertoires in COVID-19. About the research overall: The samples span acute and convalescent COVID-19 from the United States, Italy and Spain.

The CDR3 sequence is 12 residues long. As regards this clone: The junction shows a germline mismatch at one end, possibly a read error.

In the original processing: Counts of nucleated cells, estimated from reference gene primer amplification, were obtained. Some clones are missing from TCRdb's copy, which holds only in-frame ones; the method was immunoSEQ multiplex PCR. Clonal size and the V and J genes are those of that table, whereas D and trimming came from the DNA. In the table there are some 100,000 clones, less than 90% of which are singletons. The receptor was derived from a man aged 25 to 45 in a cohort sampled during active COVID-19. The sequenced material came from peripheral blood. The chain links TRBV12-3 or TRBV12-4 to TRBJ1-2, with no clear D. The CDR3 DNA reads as TGTGCCAGCAGCTTAGACTTAGATGGCTACACCTTC. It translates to CASSLDLDGYTF.